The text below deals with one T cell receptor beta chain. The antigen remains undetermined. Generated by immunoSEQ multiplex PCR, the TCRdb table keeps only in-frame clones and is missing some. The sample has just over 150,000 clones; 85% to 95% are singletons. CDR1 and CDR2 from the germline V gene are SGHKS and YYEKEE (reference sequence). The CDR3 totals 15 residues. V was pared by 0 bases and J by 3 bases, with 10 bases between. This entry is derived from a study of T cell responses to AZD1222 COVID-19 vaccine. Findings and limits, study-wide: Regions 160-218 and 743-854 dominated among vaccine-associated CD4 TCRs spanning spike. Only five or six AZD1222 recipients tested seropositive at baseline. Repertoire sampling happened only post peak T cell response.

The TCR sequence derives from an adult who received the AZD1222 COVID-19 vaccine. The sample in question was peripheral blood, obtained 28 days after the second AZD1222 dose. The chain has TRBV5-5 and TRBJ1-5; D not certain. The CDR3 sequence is CASSLVVLSNQPQHF. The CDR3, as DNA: TGTGCCAGCAGCTTGGTCGTCCTCTCCAATCAGCCCCAGCATTTT.